The TCR beta chain under discussion was sequenced for a study of kidney transplant recipient with SARS-CoV-2 infection. Each CDR3 protein is one row after TCRdb ran MiXCR on the reads. Altogether roughly 250,000 distinct CDR3 sequences are present, more than 25% being singletons, with the ten largest covering under 9.5%. Concerning this clonotype itself: Given a much more abundant clone one base away, this may be a read error.

Germline V lookup: CDR1 KGHDR, CDR2 SFDVKD. The CDR3 consists of 16 residues. The sequences come from a blood sample, collected at baseline and on day 111 from a kidney transplant recipient. The chain recombines TRBV24-1 with TRBJ2-6, with D maybe TRBD2 (6 bases). The clonotype was recovered from a male patient younger than 45 who had COVID-19 and was a kidney transplant recipient. Certain T cells may be donor cells from the graft. CDR3 in amino acids: CAISDSRGSGANVLTF. CDR3 DNA: TGTGCCATCAGTGATTCCCGGGGGTCTGGGGCCAACGTCCTGACTTTC.